These 8 T cell receptor beta chains came from one sample sequenced in a study of identifying expanded T cells in peripheral blood. The repertoire was sequenced with immunoSEQ multiplex PCR; TCRdb's copy has only in-frame clones and lacks some. The sample holds about 100,000 clones, about 87% seen once. Sequenced sample: blood. Receptor source: a person aged 18 to 75 in good health.

This chain joins TRBV13 and TRBJ1-1; D is possibly TRBD1 (5 bases). Per germline, CDR1 PRHDT and CDR2 FYEKMQ (reference sequence). Trimming left V 4 bases short and J 1 base short, with 10 bases between. This CDR3 is built from 14 residues. The CDR3 nucleotides read TGTGCCAGCAGCTCGGGGGAGGCGAACACTGAAGCTTTCTTT. Its translation: CASSSGEANTEAFF.

The gene calls are TRBV5-1 and TRBJ1-6; tentative D call: TRBD1 (6 bases). This CDR3 region has 17 residues. Trimming shortened V by 0 bases and J by 2 bases, and 12 bases separated the two germline ends. Germline values: CDR1 SGHRS, CDR2 YFSETQ. The CDR3 nucleotides are TGCGCCAGCAGCTTGGCACCAACAGGGACCTATAATTCACCCCTCCACTTT. Encoded protein: CASSLAPTGTYNSPLHF.

The chain is built from TRBV19 and TRBJ2-7; 7 nucleotides line up with TRBD1. The CDR3 is made up of 15 amino acids. The V gene's germline CDR1 is LNHDA and CDR2 SQIVND (reference sequence). The junction had 7 bases not matched to a gene; V was cut back by 5 bases and J by 0 bases. CDR3 sequence reads: CASSPGTVSSYEQYF. The CDR3 region has the DNA TGTGCCAGTAGTCCCGGGACAGTGAGCTCCTACGAGCAGTACTTC.

This clone showed up just once. V usage is TRBV6-5 and J usage is TRBJ2-2; TRBD1 matches at 7 bases. There are 14 residues in the CDR3. CDR1 is MNHEY, CDR2 SVGAGI, per germline. V was clipped by 6 bases and J by 6 bases; unmatched bases: 7. DNA for the CDR3: TGTGCCAGCAGAGTACAGGGGTCCGCCGGGGAGCTGTTTTTT. This translates into CASRVQGSAGELFF.

The CDR3 coding sequence is TGTGCCAGCAGCTTATCGGCAGGGGCTAGCTACGAGCAGTACTTC. Translated, it gives CASSLSAGASYEQYF. This chain joins TRBV5-5 and TRBJ2-7; tentative D call: TRBD1 (6 bases). This CDR3 contains 15 residues. The V gene's germline CDR1 is SGHKS and CDR2 YYEKEE (reference sequence). The V gene lost 2 bases and the J gene lost 3 bases, with 15 bases spanning the gap. Supplemented by reference TRBV5-5 and TRBJ2-7, the full variable domain reads DAGVTQSPTHLIKTRGQQVTLRCSPISGHKSVSWYQQVLGQGPQFIFQYYEKEERGRGNFPDRFSARQFPNYSSELNVNALLLGDSALYLCASSLSAGASYEQYFGPGTRLTVT.

This clone was seen a few times. The V call is TRBV27, the J call TRBJ1-6; a possible D gene is TRBD1 (6 bases). This CDR3 region has 15 residues. Per germline, CDR1 MNHEY and CDR2 SMNVEV (reference sequence). Trimming stripped 6 bases from V and 5 bases from J, with 14 bases between. The CDR3 loop is CASSEGGVNNSPLHF. The CDR3 DNA reads TGTGCCAGCAGCGAGGGGGGAGTGAATAATTCACCCCTCCACTTT.

The CDR3, as DNA: TGTGCCTGGAGTGTAGGACACGGTGGGAAAAATTCACCCCTCCACTTT. It specifies CAWSVGHGGKNSPLHF. This rearrangement joins TRBV30 to TRBJ1-6; the D gene is possibly TRBD1 (5 bases). The CDR3 loop spans 16 amino acids. Germline V CDR1 and CDR2: GTSNPN, SVGIG (reference sequence). V lost 0 bases to trimming and J lost 7 bases, with 16 bases between them.

The chain has TRBV5-1 and TRBJ1-6; 7 bases map to TRBD1. After removal of 3 bases from V and 7 bases from J, the junction contained 7 bases not matched to a gene. Germline CDR1 SGHRS, CDR2 YFSETQ. The CDR3 contains 15 residues. CDR3 DNA sequence: TGCGCCAGCAGCTCGGAGGGCAGGGGGAATTCACCCCTCCACTTT. Amino acid sequence: CASSSEGRGNSPLHF.